The 3 T cell receptor beta chains presented below share a single source sample, sequenced in a study of T cell changes during pregnancy in multiple sclerosis. The method was immunoSEQ multiplex PCR; TCRdb's version includes in-frame clones alone and lacks a portion of them. The sample records tens of thousands of clones, approximately 89% being singletons. The input for sequencing was peripheral blood, taken before pregnancy. The receptor set was obtained from a female donor with multiple sclerosis, enrolled in a pregnancy study.

J is TRBJ1-2 and V is TRBV19; D gene ambiguous. The V gene lost 3 bases and the J gene lost 4 bases, with 9 bases spanning the gap. CDR1 and CDR2 from the germline V gene are LNHDA and SQIVND (reference sequence). The CDR3 has 13 amino acids. The CDR3 DNA is TGTGCCAGTAGTATTCGGGGTGGCTATGGCTACACCTTC. As protein: CASSIRGGYGYTF.

CDR3 amino acids: CASTSPGGRNTEAFF. CDR3 in DNA: TGTGCCAGTACCTCCCCAGGAGGGAGGAACACTGAAGCTTTCTTT. This sequence joins TRBV19 and TRBJ1-1; D not certain. The V gene's germline CDR1 is LNHDA and CDR2 SQIVND (reference sequence). The CDR3 covers 15 residues. V lost 7 bases, J lost 1 base, and 16 bases lay in between. Variable domain in full (rest from reference TRBV19 and TRBJ1-1): DGGITQSPKYLFRKEGQNVTLSCEQNLNHDAMYWYRQDPGQGLRLIYYSQIVNDFQKGDIAEGYSVSREKKESFPLTVTSAQKNPTAFYLCASTSPGGRNTEAFFGQGTRLTVV.

The DNA of the CDR3 is TGTGCCAGCAGCTTAGCGCGAGGACCGGGACAGGGATCATTTACCTTC. Translating it yields CASSLARGPGQGSFTF. The rearrangement joins TRBV7-6 to TRBJ1-2; 9 bases agree with TRBD1. Germline V gene sequence: CDR1 SGHVS, CDR2 FNYEAQ. This CDR3 spans 16 amino acids. Trimming removed 0 bases from V and 14 bases from J; junction bases left unmatched: 16.